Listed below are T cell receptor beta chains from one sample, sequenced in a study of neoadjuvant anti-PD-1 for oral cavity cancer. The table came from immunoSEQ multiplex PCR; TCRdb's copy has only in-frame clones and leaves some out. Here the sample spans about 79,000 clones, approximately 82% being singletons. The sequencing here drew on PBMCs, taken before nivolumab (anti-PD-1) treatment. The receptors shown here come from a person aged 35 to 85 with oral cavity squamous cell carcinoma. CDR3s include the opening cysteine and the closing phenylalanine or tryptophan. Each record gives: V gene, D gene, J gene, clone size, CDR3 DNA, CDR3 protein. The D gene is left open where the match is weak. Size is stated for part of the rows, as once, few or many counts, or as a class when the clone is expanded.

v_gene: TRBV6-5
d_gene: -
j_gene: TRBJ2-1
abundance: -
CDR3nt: TGTGCCAGCAGGTTGACGTTTTTCTCCTACAATGAGCAGTTCTTC
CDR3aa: CASRLTFFSYNEQFF

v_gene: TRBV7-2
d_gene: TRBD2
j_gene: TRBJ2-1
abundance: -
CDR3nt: TGTGCCAGCAGCTTAGGGCGGGCTAGCGGGAAGCAGTTCTTC
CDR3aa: CASSLGRASGKQFF

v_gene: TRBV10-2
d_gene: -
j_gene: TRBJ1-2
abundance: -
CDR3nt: TGCGCCAGCAGTGCTGACAGCTATGGCTACACCTTC
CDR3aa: CASSADSYGYTF

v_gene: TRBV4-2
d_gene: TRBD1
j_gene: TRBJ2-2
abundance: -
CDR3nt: TGTGCCAGCAGCCAATCGGGACAGGGAAAGGCCGGGGAGCTGTTTTTT
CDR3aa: CASSQSGQGKAGELFF

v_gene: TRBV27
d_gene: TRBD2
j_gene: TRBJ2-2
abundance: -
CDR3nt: TGTGCCAGCAGTTTAAAGGAGACTAGCGAGAACACCGGGGAGCTGTTTTTT
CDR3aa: CASSLKETSENTGELFF

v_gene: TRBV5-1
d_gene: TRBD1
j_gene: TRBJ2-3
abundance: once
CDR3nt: TGCGCCAGCACCCGCGCGGGACAGGGCACAGATACGCAGTATTTT
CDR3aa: CASTRAGQGTDTQYF

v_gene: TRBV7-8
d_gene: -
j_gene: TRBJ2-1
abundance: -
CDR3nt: TGTGCCAGCAGCACAGGGGGTAGCGGGAGTCTCTACAATGAGCAGTTCTTC
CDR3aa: CASSTGGSGSLYNEQFF

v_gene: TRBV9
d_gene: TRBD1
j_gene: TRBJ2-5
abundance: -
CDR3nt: TGTGCCAGCAGCGTAGGACAGGGGCCCCAAGAGACCCAGTACTTC
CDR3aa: CASSVGQGPQETQYF

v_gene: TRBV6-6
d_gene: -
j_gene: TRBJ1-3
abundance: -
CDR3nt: TGTGCCAGCAGTCGGAGGGGCGGAAACACCATATATTTT
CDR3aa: CASSRRGGNTIYF

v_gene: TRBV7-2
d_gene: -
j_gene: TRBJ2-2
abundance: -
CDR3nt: TGTGCCAGCAGCTTAGTAGGGGTCGCGAACACCGGGGAGCTGTTTTTT
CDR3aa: CASSLVGVANTGELFF

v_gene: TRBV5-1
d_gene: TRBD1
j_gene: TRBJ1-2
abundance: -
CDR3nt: TGCGCCAGCAGCTTGGGAGGGGGCTTCGGAGGCTACACCTTC
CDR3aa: CASSLGGGFGGYTF

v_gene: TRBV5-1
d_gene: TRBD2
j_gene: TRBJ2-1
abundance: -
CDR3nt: TGCGCCAGCAGCTTGGGCCCTAGCGGGAGAGGCAATGAGCAGTTCTTC
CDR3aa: CASSLGPSGRGNEQFF

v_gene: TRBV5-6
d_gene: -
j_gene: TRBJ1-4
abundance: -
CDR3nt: TGTGCCAGCAGCTTGGCAGGACGGGTTAATGAAAAACTGTTTTTT
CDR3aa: CASSLAGRVNEKLFF